A selection of T cell receptor beta chains follows, all from one sample in a study of response to subunit inactivated influenza vaccine. TCRdb processed the RT-PCR reads anew with MiXCR; each CDR3 protein has one entry. Seen here are a few hundred thousand distinct CDR3 sequences, roughly a fifth observed once, and the top ten hold 9.5% to 13%. The sample here was PBMCs from blood, taken 21 months after vaccination. The receptors stem from a man aged 45 to 75 who received an inactivated influenza vaccine. Each CDR3 is given with its conserved first and last residue. The D gene is left open where the match is weak. The size field is filled for only some rows; it gives once, few, many or a size class.

V gene: TRBV6-2/TRBV6-3; clone size: .; D gene: .; J gene: TRBJ2-2; CDR3 DNA: TGTGCCAGCAGTTACTCCAGGGAGCTGTTTTTT; CDR3 protein: CASSYSRELFF
V gene: TRBV4-3; clone size: .; D gene: .; J gene: TRBJ2-5; CDR3 DNA: TGCGCCAGCAGCCAAGAGACAGCTTCTCGACAAGAGACCCAGTACTTC; CDR3 protein: CASSQETASRQETQYF
V gene: TRBV7-2; clone size: few; D gene: TRBD1; J gene: TRBJ1-6; CDR3 DNA: TGTGCCAGCAGCTTAGGGCCCGGGACAGTAAATTCACCCCTCCACTTT; CDR3 protein: CASSLGPGTVNSPLHF
V gene: TRBV5-1; clone size: many; D gene: .; J gene: TRBJ1-4; CDR3 DNA: TGCGCCAGCAGCGCAGGACACGTTAATGAAAAACTGTTTTTT; CDR3 protein: CASSAGHVNEKLFF
V gene: TRBV7-2; clone size: .; D gene: .; J gene: TRBJ2-1; CDR3 DNA: TGTGCCAGCAGCGAAAAGACAGGTTACAATGAGCAGTTCTTC; CDR3 protein: CASSEKTGYNEQFF
V gene: TRBV28; clone size: once; D gene: .; J gene: TRBJ2-1; CDR3 DNA: TGTGCCAGCAGACTGGACCAATACAATGAGCAGTTCTTC; CDR3 protein: CASRLDQYNEQFF
V gene: TRBV12-3/TRBV12-4; clone size: .; D gene: TRBD1; J gene: TRBJ1-5; CDR3 DNA: TGTGCCAGCACCTCCAGGACAGGGGACAATCAGCCCCAGCACTTT; CDR3 protein: CASTSRTGDNQPQHF
V gene: TRBV6-2/TRBV6-3; clone size: .; D gene: .; J gene: TRBJ2-5; CDR3 DNA: TGTGCCAGCAGTTGGAATTTGGGGGCACGGGAGACCCAGTACTTC; CDR3 protein: CASSWNLGARETQYF
V gene: TRBV20-1; clone size: once; D gene: TRBD2; J gene: TRBJ2-7; CDR3 DNA: TGCAGTGCCCCACAGCGGGAGTTGATTCAGGGCTACGAGCAGTACTTC; CDR3 protein: CSAPQRELIQGYEQYF
V gene: TRBV2; clone size: .; D gene: .; J gene: TRBJ1-5; CDR3 DNA: TGTGCCAGCAGCCTTGAGGGCGCGAGGTACCAGCCCCAGCATTTT; CDR3 protein: CASSLEGARYQPQHF
V gene: TRBV20-1; clone size: few; D gene: .; J gene: TRBJ2-1; CDR3 DNA: TGCAGTGCTAGAGGACTAGTCCGTATCAATGAGCAGTTCTTC; CDR3 protein: CSARGLVRINEQFF
V gene: TRBV20-1; clone size: .; D gene: TRBD2; J gene: TRBJ2-7; CDR3 DNA: TGCAGTGCTAGAGACTGGACTAGCGGGAGTTACGAGCAGTACTTC; CDR3 protein: CSARDWTSGSYEQYF
V gene: TRBV29-1; clone size: few; D gene: .; J gene: TRBJ1-1; CDR3 DNA: TGCAGCGTCATGGGACTCCGTAACACTGAAGCTTTCTTT; CDR3 protein: CSVMGLRNTEAFF
V gene: TRBV5-1; clone size: .; D gene: .; J gene: TRBJ2-1; CDR3 DNA: TGCGCCAGCAGCTTGGCACAGAACAACAATGAGCAGTTCTTC; CDR3 protein: CASSLAQNNNEQFF
V gene: TRBV7-9; clone size: .; D gene: TRBD1; J gene: TRBJ2-1; CDR3 DNA: TGTGCCAGCAGCTTGAACAGGGGCGGGGAGCAGTTCTTC; CDR3 protein: CASSLNRGGEQFF
V gene: TRBV18; clone size: .; D gene: .; J gene: TRBJ1-1; CDR3 DNA: TGTGCCAGCTCACCAGGTCGGCAGCCCAACACTGAAGCTTTCTTT; CDR3 protein: CASSPGRQPNTEAFF
V gene: TRBV29-1; clone size: few; D gene: .; J gene: TRBJ2-1; CDR3 DNA: TGCAGCGTCACTGGCTCCTCGAGTGGGAGCTCCTACAATGAGCAGTTCTTC; CDR3 protein: CSVTGSSSGSSYNEQFF
V gene: TRBV7-8; clone size: few; D gene: .; J gene: TRBJ1-5; CDR3 DNA: TGTGCCAGCAGCTTCGGCAGATTCAATCAGCCCCAGCATTTT; CDR3 protein: CASSFGRFNQPQHF
V gene: TRBV7-9; clone size: .; D gene: .; J gene: TRBJ2-3; CDR3 DNA: TGTGCCAGCGCCCCGGAGTCCGATACGCAGTATTTT; CDR3 protein: CASAPESDTQYF
V gene: TRBV19; clone size: .; D gene: .; J gene: TRBJ2-2; CDR3 DNA: TGTGCCAGTACATCGGGAGTCACCGGGGAGCTGTTTTTT; CDR3 protein: CASTSGVTGELFF
V gene: TRBV7-2; clone size: .; D gene: .; J gene: TRBJ2-4; CDR3 DNA: TGTGCCAGCAGCCCCTCCTCGTCCTTAGCCAAAAACATTCAGTACTTC; CDR3 protein: CASSPSSSLAKNIQYF
V gene: TRBV7-8; clone size: .; D gene: .; J gene: TRBJ2-7; CDR3 DNA: TGTGCCAGCACGAGAGGGGGTTACGAGCAGTACTTC; CDR3 protein: CASTRGGYEQYF
V gene: TRBV12-3/TRBV12-4; clone size: .; D gene: TRBD2; J gene: TRBJ2-3; CDR3 DNA: TGTGCCAGCAGTTTAGCCGTAGCGGGGGATACGCAGTATTTT; CDR3 protein: CASSLAVAGDTQYF
V gene: TRBV7-9; clone size: many; D gene: TRBD1; J gene: TRBJ1-5; CDR3 DNA: TGTGCCAGCAGCCGGGGACAGGGTAATCAGCCCCAGCATTTT; CDR3 protein: CASSRGQGNQPQHF
V gene: TRBV5-1; clone size: few; D gene: TRBD2; J gene: TRBJ2-1; CDR3 DNA: TGCGCCAGCAGCTTGCCTAGCGGCAAGGCTAATGAGCAGTTCTTC; CDR3 protein: CASSLPSGKANEQFF
V gene: TRBV12-3/TRBV12-4; clone size: many; D gene: TRBD1; J gene: TRBJ1-4; CDR3 DNA: TGTGCCAGCAGTTCGACAGGGAGTCGCGAAAAACTGTTTTTT; CDR3 protein: CASSSTGSREKLFF